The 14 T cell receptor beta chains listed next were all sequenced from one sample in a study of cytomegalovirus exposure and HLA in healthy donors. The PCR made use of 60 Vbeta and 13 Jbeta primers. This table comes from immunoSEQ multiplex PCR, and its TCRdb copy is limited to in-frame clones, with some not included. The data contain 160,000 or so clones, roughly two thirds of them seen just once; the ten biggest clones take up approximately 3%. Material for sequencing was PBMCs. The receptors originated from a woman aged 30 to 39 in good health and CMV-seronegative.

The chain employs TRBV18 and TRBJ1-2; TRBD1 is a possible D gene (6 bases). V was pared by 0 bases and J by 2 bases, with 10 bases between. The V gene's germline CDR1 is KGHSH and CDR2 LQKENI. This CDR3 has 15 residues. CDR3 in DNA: TGTGCCAGCTCACCACCGGGGGGGCGGAACTATGGCTACACCTTC. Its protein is CASSPPGGRNYGYTF.

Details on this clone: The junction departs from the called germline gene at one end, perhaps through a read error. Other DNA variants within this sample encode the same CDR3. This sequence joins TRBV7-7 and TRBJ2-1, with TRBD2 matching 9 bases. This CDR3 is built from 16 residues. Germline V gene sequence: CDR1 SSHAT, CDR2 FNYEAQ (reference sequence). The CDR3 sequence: CASSLAGRGNYNEQFF. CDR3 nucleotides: TGTGCCAGCAGCCTAGCGGGGCGGGGAAATTACAATGAGCAGTTCTTC. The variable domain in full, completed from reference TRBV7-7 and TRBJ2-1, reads GAGVSQSPRYKVTKRGQDVTLRCDPISSHATLYWYQQALGQGPEFLTYFNYEAQPDKSGLPSDRFSAERPEGSISTLTIQRTEQRDSAMYRCASSLAGRGNYNEQFFGPGTRLTVL.

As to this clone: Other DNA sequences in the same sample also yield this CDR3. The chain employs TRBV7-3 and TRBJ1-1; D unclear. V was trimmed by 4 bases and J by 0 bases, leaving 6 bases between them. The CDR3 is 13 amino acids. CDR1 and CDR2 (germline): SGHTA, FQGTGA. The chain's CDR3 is CASSSGMNTEAFF. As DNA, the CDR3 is TGTGCCAGCAGCTCGGGGATGAACACTGAAGCTTTCTTT.

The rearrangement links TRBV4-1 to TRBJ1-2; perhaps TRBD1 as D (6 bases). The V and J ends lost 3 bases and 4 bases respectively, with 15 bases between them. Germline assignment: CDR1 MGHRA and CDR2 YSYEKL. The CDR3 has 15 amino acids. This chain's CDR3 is CASSQETGHTYGYTF. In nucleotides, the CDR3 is TGCGCCAGCAGCCAGGAGACGGGACATACCTATGGCTACACCTTC.

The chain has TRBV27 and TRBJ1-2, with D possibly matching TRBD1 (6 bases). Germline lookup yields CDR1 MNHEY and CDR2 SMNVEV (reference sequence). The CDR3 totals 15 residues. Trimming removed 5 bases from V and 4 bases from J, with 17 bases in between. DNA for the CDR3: TGTGCCAGCAGTATCAGGGGAGCACCCTCCTATGGCTACACCTTC. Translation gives CASSIRGAPSYGYTF.

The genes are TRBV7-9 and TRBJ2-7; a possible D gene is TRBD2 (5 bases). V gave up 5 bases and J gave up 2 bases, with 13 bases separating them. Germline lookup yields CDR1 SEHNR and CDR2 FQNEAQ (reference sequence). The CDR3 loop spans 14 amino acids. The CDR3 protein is CASSPQEEPYEQYF. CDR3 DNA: TGTGCCAGCAGCCCCCAGGAGGAGCCCTACGAGCAGTACTTC.

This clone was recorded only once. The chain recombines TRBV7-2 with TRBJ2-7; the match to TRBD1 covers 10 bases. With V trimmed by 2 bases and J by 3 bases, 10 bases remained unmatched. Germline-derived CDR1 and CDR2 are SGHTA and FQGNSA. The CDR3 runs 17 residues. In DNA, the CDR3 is TGTGCCAGCAGCTTACCCCCTCCCCGGGACAGGGGCTACGAGCAGTACTTC. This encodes CASSLPPPRDRGYEQYF.

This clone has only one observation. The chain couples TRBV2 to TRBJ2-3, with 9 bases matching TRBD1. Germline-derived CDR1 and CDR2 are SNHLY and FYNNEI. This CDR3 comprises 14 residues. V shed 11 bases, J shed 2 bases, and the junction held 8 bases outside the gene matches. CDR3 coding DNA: TGTGCCGGACTCCGGGACAGGGCCACAGATACGCAGTATTTT. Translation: CAGLRDRATDTQYF.

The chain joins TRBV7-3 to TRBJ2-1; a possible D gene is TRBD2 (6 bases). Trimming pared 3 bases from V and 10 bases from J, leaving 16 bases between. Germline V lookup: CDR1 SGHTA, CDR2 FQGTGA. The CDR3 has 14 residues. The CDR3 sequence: CASSFVGRGGEQFF. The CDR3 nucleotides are TGTGCCAGCAGCTTTGTCGGACGGGGAGGAGAGCAGTTCTTC.

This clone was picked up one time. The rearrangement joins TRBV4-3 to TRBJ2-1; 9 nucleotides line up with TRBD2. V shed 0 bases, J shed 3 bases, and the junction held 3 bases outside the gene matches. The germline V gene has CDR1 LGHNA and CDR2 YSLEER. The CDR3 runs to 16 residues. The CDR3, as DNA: TGCGCCAGCAGCCAAGAACGGACTAGCGTCTACAATGAGCAGTTCTTC. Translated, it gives CASSQERTSVYNEQFF.

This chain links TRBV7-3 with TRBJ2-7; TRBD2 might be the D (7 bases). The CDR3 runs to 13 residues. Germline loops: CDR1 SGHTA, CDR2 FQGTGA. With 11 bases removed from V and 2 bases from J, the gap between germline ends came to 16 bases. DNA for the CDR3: TGTGCCCCAAAAGGGGGGGCCCCCTACGAGCAGTACTTC. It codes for CAPKGGAPYEQYF.

CDR3: CASSLVRAGGTIGTEAFF. The CDR3 DNA reads TGTGCCAGCAGCTTAGTAAGGGCAGGGGGTACGATCGGCACTGAAGCTTTCTTT. The chain has TRBV11-2 and TRBJ1-1; 7 bases fit TRBD1. Germline lookup yields CDR1 SGHAT and CDR2 FQNNGV. Trimming removed 1 base from V and 4 bases from J; junction bases left unmatched: 15. This CDR3 spans 18 amino acids.

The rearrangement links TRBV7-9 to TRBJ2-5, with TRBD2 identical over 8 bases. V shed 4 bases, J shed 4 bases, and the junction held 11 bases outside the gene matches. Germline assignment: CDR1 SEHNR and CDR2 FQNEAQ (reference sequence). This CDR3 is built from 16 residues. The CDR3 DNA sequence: TGTGCCAGCAGCTGGGACGGGAGGGCCGGGGGAGAGACCCAGTACTTC. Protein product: CASSWDGRAGGETQYF. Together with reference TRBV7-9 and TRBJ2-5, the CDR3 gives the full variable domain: DTGVSQNPRHKITKRGQNVTFRCDPISEHNRLYWYRQTLGQGPEFLTYFQNEAQLEKSRLLSDRFSAERPKGSFSTLEIQRTEQGDSAMYLCASSWDGRAGGETQYFGPGTRLLVL.

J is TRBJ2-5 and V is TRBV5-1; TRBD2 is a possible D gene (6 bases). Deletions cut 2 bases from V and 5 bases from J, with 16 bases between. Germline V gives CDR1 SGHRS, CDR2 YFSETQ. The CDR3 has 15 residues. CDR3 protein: CASSLRLAVGETQYF. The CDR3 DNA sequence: TGCGCCAGCAGCTTACGGTTAGCGGTCGGGGAGACCCAGTACTTC.